There are a few counts of the clone carrying this T cell receptor beta chain. No antigen is known for it. This record belongs to a study of beta chain features in type 1 diabetes. Overall study findings and caveats: Diminished insertions and augmented deletions at VDJ junctions characterized type 1 diabetes patients. TCRB CDR3 length was moderately but significantly reduced in all four CD4+ subsets of Type 1 diabetes patients. HLA effects on TCRB rearrangement stayed unresolved here.

TCRB transcripts that were expressed got sequenced, as all of the isolated RNA had been reverse transcribed. The data were produced by immunoSEQ multiplex PCR, yet TCRdb's version contains in-frame clones alone and is incomplete. The sample consists of around 14,000 clones, less than 80% of them appearing once. The sample consisted of stem cell memory CD4+ T cells from blood. The receptor was isolated from a woman aged 18-29 years with type 1 diabetes.

This CDR3 is CASSPGTTYYEQYF. For the CDR3, the DNA is TGTGCCAGCAGCCCCGGGACAACCTACTACGAGCAGTACTTC. The chain recombines TRBV7-8 with TRBJ2-7; weak D call: TRBD1 (6 bases). V gave up 5 bases and J gave up 3 bases, with 14 bases separating them. CDR3 length: 14 amino acids. Germline V CDR1 and CDR2: SGHVS, FQNEAQ.